The sequence of this T cell receptor (beta chain) was determined in a study of T cell responses to AZD1222 COVID-19 vaccine. Points from the study as a whole: At 160-218 and 743-854, vaccine-associated CD4 TCRs were dominant, and they spanned spike. There were repertoire samples only from the period after the peak T cell response. Donors in the cohort were predominantly white British and more often female, and clonal diversity was possibly underestimated.

Profiling relied on immunoSEQ multiplex PCR, and the TCRdb table lists in-frame clones only, not all of them. The table lists about 89,000 clones, about 82% of them singletons. A remark on this clone: Antigen: not known.

The receptor's source is an adult who received the AZD1222 COVID-19 vaccine. The sample consisted of peripheral blood, taken 28 days after the second AZD1222 dose.

This CDR3 is CASSKLSGRLSYEQYF. The CDR3 region has the DNA TGTGCCAGTAGTAAACTAAGCGGGAGGCTCTCCTACGAGCAGTACTTC. This rearrangement joins TRBV19 to TRBJ2-7; TRBD2 matches at 9 bases. Germline V lookup: CDR1 LNHDA, CDR2 SQIVND (reference sequence). V lost 4 bases, J lost 0 bases, and 7 bases stayed unmatched. CDR3 size: 16 residues.